The 11 T cell receptor beta chains reported below all come from one sample, sequenced in a study of T cell clonotyping in hematopoietic cell transplantation. The time point was: recipient sample about 28 days before transplant, after cytoreduction. The repertoire was sequenced with immunoSEQ multiplex PCR; TCRdb's copy has only in-frame clones and lacks some. The table records tens of thousands of clones, under 90% of them present only once. This sample comprised peripheral blood mononuclear cells, obtained before stem cell transplant. The receptor set was obtained from a man in his 60s with biphenotypic leukemia. Some clones in this sample may be carry-over from other donors' samples.

The J gene is TRBJ2-3, the V gene TRBV15; 7 bases are a match to TRBD2. The germline V gene has CDR1 LNHNV and CDR2 YYDKDF (reference sequence). V lost 5 bases to trimming and J lost 2 bases; unmatched junction nucleotides: 13. The CDR3 covers 17 residues. CDR3 bases: TGTGCCACCAGCCGAAAAAGGGACTATCCTTACACAGATACGCAGTATTTT. It translates to CATSRKRDYPYTDTQYF.

The chain couples TRBV28 to TRBJ1-5, with 9 positions matching TRBD1. The CDR3 consists of 14 residues. Germline V gives CDR1 MDHEN, CDR2 SYDVKM. Germline trimming cut 5 bases from V and 6 bases from J; bases unmatched to any gene: 5. CDR3 DNA sequence: TGTGCCAGCAGTCCCGGGACAGGGATTCAGCCCCAGCATTTT. Translation: CASSPGTGIQPQHF.

The V and J genes are TRBV6-5 and TRBJ1-1, with D unresolved. Germline lookup yields CDR1 MNHEY and CDR2 SVGAGI. The CDR3 is 14 residues long. V was shortened by 0 bases and J by 8 bases, with 13 bases between the two germline ends. The CDR3 protein is CASSYSEVAAEAFF. CDR3 nucleotides: TGTGCCAGCAGTTACTCCGAAGTGGCAGCCGAAGCTTTCTTT.

The chain joins TRBV27 to TRBJ1-2, with D possibly being TRBD1 (5 bases). The length of the CDR3 is 18 residues. V was pared by 10 bases and J by 0 bases, with 27 bases between. Germline CDR1 and CDR2: MNHEY and SMNVEV (reference sequence). CDR3 sequence: CATRKPGDWGSANYGYTF. The CDR3 coding sequence is TGTGCCACTAGAAAACCGGGGGATTGGGGATCAGCTAACTATGGCTACACCTTC.

The gene calls are TRBV6-1 and TRBJ2-3; D might be TRBD2 (6 bases). The V gene lost 8 bases and the J gene lost 5 bases, with 14 bases spanning the gap. CDR1 and CDR2 (germline): MNHNS, SASEGT. This CDR3 is built from 13 residues. CDR3: CASAGTAVDTQYF. CDR3 coding DNA: TGTGCCAGCGCGGGAACGGCGGTAGATACGCAGTATTTT.

The gene calls are TRBV5-4 and TRBJ2-7; D possibly corresponds to TRBD2 (5 bases). V shed 3 bases and J shed 2 bases, with 15 bases lying between them. The CDR3 spans 15 residues. CDR1 and CDR2 (germline): SGHNT, YYREEE (reference sequence). Here the CDR3 DNA reads TGTGCCAGCAGCTCGGGGTTGAGCTCCCCCTACGAGCAGTACTTC. Translation gives CASSSGLSSPYEQYF. Based on the CDR3 plus reference TRBV5-4 and TRBJ2-7, the full variable domain is ETGVTQSPTHLIKTRGQQVTLRCSSQSGHNTVSWYQQALGQGPQFIFQYYREEENGRGNFPPRFSGLQFPNYSSELNVNALELDDSALYLCASSSGLSSPYEQYFGPGTRLTVT.

V gene TRBV28 combines with J gene TRBJ2-3; 7 positions match TRBD1. This CDR3 comprises 14 residues. The germline gives CDR1 MDHEN, CDR2 SYDVKM. V was pared by 6 bases and J by 2 bases, with 5 bases of the junction left unmatched. For the CDR3, the DNA is TGTGCCAGCAGCGGACAGGCCATCACAGATACGCAGTATTTT. Its protein product is CASSGQAITDTQYF.

Concerning this clone itself: At one end the junction does not follow the germline gene, possibly because of a read error. This chain joins TRBV7-7 and TRBJ2-7; tentative D call: TRBD1 (5 bases). The CDR3 contains 14 residues. CDR1 is SSHAT and CDR2 is FNYEAQ in the germline V gene (reference sequence). DNA of the CDR3: TGTGCTAGCAGCCCGACCGCAGGGACCTACGAGCAGTACTTC. As protein: CASSPTAGTYEQYF.

This clone was seen more than once but under ten times. The chain employs TRBV5-1 and TRBJ1-4; 7 nucleotides agree with TRBD1. The CDR3 sequence is 15 residues long. Per the germline V gene, CDR1 is SGHRS and CDR2 is YFSETQ. The junction had 10 bases not matched to a gene; V was cut back by 4 bases and J by 7 bases. CDR3 nucleotides: TGCGCCAGCAGCGCCACAGGGGCCAGCGGTGAAAAACTGTTTTTT. It yields the protein CASSATGASGEKLFF.

The chain is built from TRBV14 and TRBJ1-5; D is unclear. The V end lost 3 bases, the J end lost 5 bases, and 5 bases lay between the germline ends. The CDR3 runs to 12 residues. CDR1 is SGHDN and CDR2 is FVKESK in the germline V gene. The CDR3 sequence is CASSHLDQPQHF. The CDR3 nucleotides read TGTGCCAGCAGCCACCTTGATCAGCCCCAGCATTTT.

This clone was seen a few times. This sequence joins TRBV7-3 and TRBJ2-6, with 9 nucleotides matching TRBD1. The germline gives CDR1 SGHTA, CDR2 FQGTGA. V lost 5 bases and J lost 4; bases outside the gene matches: 6. The CDR3 runs to 16 residues. CDR3 sequence (DNA): TGTGCCAGCAGCCAACAGGGGGCGCAAGGGGCCAACGTCCTGACTTTC. Its translation is CASSQQGAQGANVLTF.